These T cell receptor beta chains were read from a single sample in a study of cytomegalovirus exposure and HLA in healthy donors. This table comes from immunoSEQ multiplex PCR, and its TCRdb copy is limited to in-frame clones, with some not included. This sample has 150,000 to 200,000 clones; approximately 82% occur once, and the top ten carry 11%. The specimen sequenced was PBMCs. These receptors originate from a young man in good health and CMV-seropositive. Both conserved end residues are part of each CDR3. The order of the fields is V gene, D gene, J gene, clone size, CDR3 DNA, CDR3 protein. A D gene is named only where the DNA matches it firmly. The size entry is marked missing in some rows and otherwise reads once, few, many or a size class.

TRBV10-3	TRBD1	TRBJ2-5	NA	TGTGCCAGTAAAGGACAGGGACGTCAAGAGACCCAGTACTTC	CASKGQGRQETQYF
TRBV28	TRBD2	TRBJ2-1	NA	TGTGCCAGCAGTTCTCCCATGACTAGCGGGAGACCCTACAATGAGCAGTTCTTC	CASSSPMTSGRPYNEQFF
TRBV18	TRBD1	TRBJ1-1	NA	TGTGCCAGCTCACCGCAGACAGGGCAGGCTGAAGCTTTCTTT	CASSPQTGQAEAFF
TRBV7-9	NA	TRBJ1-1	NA	TGTGCCAGCAGCTCCACTGGACACCCGAACACTGAAGCTTTCTTT	CASSSTGHPNTEAFF
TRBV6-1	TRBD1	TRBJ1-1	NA	TGTGCCAGCAGGGGGGACAGGCGTGAAGCTTTCTTT	CASRGDRREAFF
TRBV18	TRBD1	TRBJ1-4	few	TGTGCCAGCTCGCCATGGGGGACAGGGAGTCGTGAAAAACTGTTTTTT	CASSPWGTGSREKLFF
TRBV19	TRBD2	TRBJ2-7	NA	TGTGCCAGTAGTATTTGGGGGGGCGAGTTGGGTAGCGGGAGTTCCTACGAGCAGTACTTC	CASSIWGGELGSGSSYEQYF
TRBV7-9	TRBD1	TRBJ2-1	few	TGTGCCAGCAGCTTCCCGGGACAGGAGAATGAGCAGTTCTTC	CASSFPGQENEQFF
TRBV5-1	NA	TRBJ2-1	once	TGCGCCAGCAGCTTAAGCGCCCAGGGCGGTGAGCAGTTCTTC	CASSLSAQGGEQFF
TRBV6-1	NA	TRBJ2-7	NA	TGTGCCAGTGGGGACACATCCTACGAGCAGTACTTC	CASGDTSYEQYF
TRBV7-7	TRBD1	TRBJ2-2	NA	TGTGCCAGCAGCCGGGACAGCCAGACCGGGGAGCTGTTTTTT	CASSRDSQTGELFF
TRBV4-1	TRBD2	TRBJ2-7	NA	TGCGCCAGCAGCCAAGACTGGCGTAGCGGGAGTAGATACGAGCAGTACTTC	CASSQDWRSGSRYEQYF
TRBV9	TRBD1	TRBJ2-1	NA	TGTGCCAGCAGCTCCCGGGACAGGGCAAACAATGAGCAGTTCTTC	CASSSRDRANNEQFF
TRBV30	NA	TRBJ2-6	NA	TGTGCCTGGAGTGTTCTCCCTCCTGGGGCCAACGTCCTGACTTTC	CAWSVLPPGANVLTF